This is a list of T cell receptor beta chains from one sample in a study of blood T cell repertoires in COVID-19. Only in-frame clones appear in the TCRdb table, and some are missing; sequencing was by immunoSEQ multiplex PCR. This table has about 120,000 clones, roughly 85% appearing once. Sequenced sample: peripheral blood. Receptor source: a man in his forties with acute or convalescent COVID-19. The CDR3 runs from the conserved cysteine through the conserved F or W. The D gene is left open where the match is weak. For some rows the clone size is stated as once, few or many, or as a class when expanded; others skip it.

size: few
J: TRBJ2-7
V: TRBV5-1
D: .
DNA: TGCGCCAGCAGTCTTACCCGGGACTCCTCCTACGAGCAGTACTTC
CDR3: CASSLTRDSSYEQYF

size: .
J: TRBJ2-1
V: TRBV5-1
D: .
DNA: TGCGCCAGCAGCCCTCAGGCAAGCTCCTACAATGAGCAGTTCTTC
CDR3: CASSPQASSYNEQFF

size: .
J: TRBJ2-7
V: TRBV7-8
D: .
DNA: TGTGCCAGCAGCTTATCGGTTGAGCAGTACTTC
CDR3: CASSLSVEQYF

size: .
J: TRBJ1-4
V: TRBV12-3/TRBV12-4
D: .
DNA: TGTGCCAGCAACCGCGGGACGGGTGAAAAACTGTTTTTT
CDR3: CASNRGTGEKLFF

size: .
J: TRBJ2-1
V: TRBV29-1
D: .
DNA: TGCAGCTGCGCGGGACCCCTGCGTAATGAGCAGTTCTTC
CDR3: CSCAGPLRNEQFF

size: .
J: TRBJ2-7
V: TRBV5-1
D: .
DNA: TGCGCCAGCAGCTTTCAAGGGAGCTCCTACGAGCAGTACTTC
CDR3: CASSFQGSSYEQYF

size: .
J: TRBJ1-5
V: TRBV27
D: .
DNA: TGTGCCAGCAAGCCCCAGGGAGGATTAAACAATCAGCCCCAGCATTTT
CDR3: CASKPQGGLNNQPQHF

size: .
J: TRBJ2-7
V: TRBV18
D: .
DNA: TGTGCCAGCTCCCCTCAACCCGCGGCTGACGAGCAGTACTTC
CDR3: CASSPQPAADEQYF

size: .
J: TRBJ1-1
V: TRBV30
D: .
DNA: TGTGCCTGGACAGTGGCCATGAACACTGAAGCTTTCTTT
CDR3: CAWTVAMNTEAFF

size: .
J: TRBJ2-7
V: TRBV11-2
D: .
DNA: TGTGCCAGCATCCTAGGGGGAGGGGGCTACGAGCAGTACTTC
CDR3: CASILGGGGYEQYF

size: .
J: TRBJ2-7
V: TRBV30
D: .
DNA: TGTGCCTGGAGGGACAGAGCCTACGAGCAGTACTTC
CDR3: CAWRDRAYEQYF

size: .
J: TRBJ1-4
V: TRBV19
D: .
DNA: TGTGCCAGTAGTAGGACGAGCGGCAGGGGTGAAAAACTGTTTTTT
CDR3: CASSRTSGRGEKLFF

size: .
J: TRBJ1-6
V: TRBV9
D: .
DNA: TGTGCCAGCAGCGCAGGGGCGAACTATAATTCACCCCTCCACTTT
CDR3: CASSAGANYNSPLHF

size: once
J: TRBJ2-7
V: TRBV5-1
D: .
DNA: TGCGCCAGCAGCTTGCGGACAGTCCCCTTCGAGCAGTACTTC
CDR3: CASSLRTVPFEQYF

size: once
J: TRBJ1-6
V: TRBV5-1
D: .
DNA: TGCGCCAGCAGCTTGGAACAGGGAGATTCACCCCTCCACTTT
CDR3: CASSLEQGDSPLHF

size: .
J: TRBJ2-7
V: TRBV27
D: .
DNA: TGTGCCAGCAGTCCCACCGCGGCGGTACGCTACGAGCAGTACTTC
CDR3: CASSPTAAVRYEQYF

size: .
J: TRBJ2-1
V: TRBV6-4
D: TRBD2
DNA: TGTGCCAGCAGCTCTAGCGGGAGAGGGAATGAGCAGTTCTTC
CDR3: CASSSSGRGNEQFF

size: .
J: TRBJ1-1
V: TRBV4-3
D: TRBD1
DNA: TGCGCCAGCAGCCAAGATGAAACAGGGGAGGCTGAAGCTTTCTTT
CDR3: CASSQDETGEAEAFF

size: .
J: TRBJ2-5
V: TRBV11-3
D: .
DNA: TGTGCCAGCAGCTTAGTCCGGGGGGAGACCCAGTACTTC
CDR3: CASSLVRGETQYF

size: once
J: TRBJ1-5
V: TRBV11-2
D: .
DNA: TGTGCCAGCAGCTTAGAGGCAGGTTCAAAGCCCCAGCATTTT
CDR3: CASSLEAGSKPQHF

size: .
J: TRBJ2-3
V: TRBV27
D: .
DNA: TGTGCCAGCAGTTTAGGGGTTGGGGGCAATACGCAGTATTTT
CDR3: CASSLGVGGNTQYF

size: .
J: TRBJ2-3
V: TRBV3-1/TRBV3-2
D: TRBD2
DNA: TGTGCCAGCAGCCTAAGAGCGGGAGTAGCAGATACGCAGTATTTT
CDR3: CASSLRAGVADTQYF

size: .
J: TRBJ1-4
V: TRBV27
D: .
DNA: TGTGCCAGCAGTCGCTCAGGGGTTTTGAGTGCTAATGAAAAACTGTTTTTT
CDR3: CASSRSGVLSANEKLFF

size: .
J: TRBJ1-1
V: TRBV20-1
D: .
DNA: TGCAGTGCTAGTTTAGGCGACATGAACACTGAAGCTTTCTTT
CDR3: CSASLGDMNTEAFF

size: medium-sized
J: TRBJ1-6
V: TRBV7-9
D: .
DNA: TGTGCCAGCAGCCGAATACTATCACCCCTCCACTTT
CDR3: CASSRILSPLHF

size: once
J: TRBJ2-5
V: TRBV9
D: .
DNA: TGTGCCAGCAGCCCTCAGGCAGCAAGGGAGGTCCAGTACTTC
CDR3: CASSPQAAREVQYF

size: .
J: TRBJ1-2
V: TRBV5-6
D: .
DNA: TGTGCCAGCAGCTTGGTCGGGTCAGGGCTCTATGGCTACACCTTC
CDR3: CASSLVGSGLYGYTF

size: .
J: TRBJ2-3
V: TRBV5-1
D: TRBD1
DNA: TGCGCCAGCAGTATAGGGACAGGGGCCACAGATACGCAGTATTTT
CDR3: CASSIGTGATDTQYF

size: .
J: TRBJ2-2
V: TRBV14
D: .
DNA: TGTGCCAGCAGCCAGCGGACCGGGGAGCTGTTTTTT
CDR3: CASSQRTGELFF

size: once
J: TRBJ2-1
V: TRBV4-2
D: TRBD1
DNA: TGTGCCAGCAGCCAAGGAGGGACAGGGGACAATGAGCAGTTCTTC
CDR3: CASSQGGTGDNEQFF

size: .
J: TRBJ1-3
V: TRBV7-8
D: .
DNA: TGTGCCAGCAGCTTAGCGCATGTGAGGACACCCTCTGGAAACACCATATATTTT
CDR3: CASSLAHVRTPSGNTIYF